The entry below describes one TCR beta chain. The data belong to a study of shared T cell receptors in the human thymus. The repertoire was sequenced with immunoSEQ multiplex PCR; TCRdb's copy has only in-frame clones and lacks some. The table records about 380,000 clones, approximately 95% of them present only once. Looked up from germline, CDR1 is MNHEY and CDR2 is SMNVEV (reference sequence). CDR3 length: 15 residues. The germline V and J ends were trimmed by 3 bases and 7 bases, with 16 bases remaining between them. The specimen was thymocytes. This TCR derives from a human donor. The chain employs TRBV27 and TRBJ2-1; perhaps TRBD2 as D (6 bases). The CDR3 sequence is CASSFPGVGRNEQFF. The CDR3 DNA reads as TGTGCCAGCAGTTTCCCCGGGGTGGGGAGGAATGAGCAGTTCTTC.